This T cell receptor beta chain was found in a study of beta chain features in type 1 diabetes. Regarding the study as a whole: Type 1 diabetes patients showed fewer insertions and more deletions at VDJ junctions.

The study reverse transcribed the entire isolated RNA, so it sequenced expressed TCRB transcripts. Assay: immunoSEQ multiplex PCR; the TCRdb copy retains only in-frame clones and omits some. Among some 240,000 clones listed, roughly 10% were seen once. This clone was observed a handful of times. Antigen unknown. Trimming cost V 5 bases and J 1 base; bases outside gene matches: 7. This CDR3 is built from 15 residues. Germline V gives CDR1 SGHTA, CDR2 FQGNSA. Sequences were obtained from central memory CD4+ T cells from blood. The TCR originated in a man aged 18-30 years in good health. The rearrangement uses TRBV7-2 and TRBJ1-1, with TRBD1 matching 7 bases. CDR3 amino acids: CASSAQGQGNTEAFF. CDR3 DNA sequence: TGTGCCAGCAGCGCACAGGGGCAGGGGAACACTGAAGCTTTCTTT.